This TCR beta chain is from a study of T cell responses to AZD1222 COVID-19 vaccine. V gave up 4 bases and J gave up 4 bases, with 14 bases separating them. CDR3 length: 15 amino acids. The germline V gene encodes CDR1 LGHNA and CDR2 YNFKEQ. Clones were sequenced by immunoSEQ multiplex PCR, and TCRdb holds only the in-frame ones, with some missing. Of some 90,000 clones in the sample, roughly 85% were seen once. The chain links TRBV4-2 to TRBJ1-3, with D unclear. Sequenced material: peripheral blood, taken on day 0 of AZD1222 vaccination. The origin of this receptor is an adult in good health. CDR3 residues: CASSLTRAPGNTIYF. The CDR3 DNA follows: TGTGCCAGCAGCCTGACACGGGCGCCGGGAAACACCATATATTTT.